This T cell receptor beta chain was documented in a study of cytomegalovirus exposure and HLA in healthy donors. It was with 60 Vbeta and 13 Jbeta primers that the PCR ran. TCRdb's table, derived via immunoSEQ multiplex PCR, lists solely in-frame clones and lacks some. The table records some 180,000 clones, just under 80% of them present only once. V lost 5 bases to trimming and J lost 1 base, with 10 bases between them. The CDR3 is 14 residues long. Germline-derived CDR1 and CDR2 are SGHTA and FQGTGA. Study results and caveats: Sequencing likely produced, as an artifact, a cluster of highly shared sequence variants. In vitro checks showed that a few CMV-associated chains really do target CMV antigens. With further analysis later on, most CMV-associated TCR beta chains appeared HLA-restricted.

Points on this clone: The antigen is not known.

Sequenced input: PBMCs. The TCR comes from a female donor in good health and CMV-seronegative. The chain is built from TRBV7-3 and TRBJ2-3; D unclear. CDR3: CASSPSPGTDTQYF. The CDR3 nucleotides are TGTGCCAGCAGCCCCTCCCCGGGCACAGATACGCAGTATTTT.